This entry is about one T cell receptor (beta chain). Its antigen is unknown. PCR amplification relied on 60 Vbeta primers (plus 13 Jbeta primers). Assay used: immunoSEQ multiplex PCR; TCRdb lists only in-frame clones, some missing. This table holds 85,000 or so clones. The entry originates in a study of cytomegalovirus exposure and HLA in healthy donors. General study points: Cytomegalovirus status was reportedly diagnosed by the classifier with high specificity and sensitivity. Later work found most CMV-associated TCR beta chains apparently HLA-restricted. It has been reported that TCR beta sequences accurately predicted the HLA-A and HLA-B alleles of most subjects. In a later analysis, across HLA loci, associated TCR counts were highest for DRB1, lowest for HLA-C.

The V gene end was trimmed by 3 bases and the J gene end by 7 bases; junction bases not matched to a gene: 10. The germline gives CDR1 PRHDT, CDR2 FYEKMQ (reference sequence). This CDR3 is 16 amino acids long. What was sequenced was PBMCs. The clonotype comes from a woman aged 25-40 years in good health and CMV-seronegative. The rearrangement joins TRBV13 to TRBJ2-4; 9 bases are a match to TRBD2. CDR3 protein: CASSFGRGGLSNIQYF. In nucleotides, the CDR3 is TGTGCCAGCAGCTTTGGGCGGGGGGGCCTGTCGAACATTCAGTACTTC.